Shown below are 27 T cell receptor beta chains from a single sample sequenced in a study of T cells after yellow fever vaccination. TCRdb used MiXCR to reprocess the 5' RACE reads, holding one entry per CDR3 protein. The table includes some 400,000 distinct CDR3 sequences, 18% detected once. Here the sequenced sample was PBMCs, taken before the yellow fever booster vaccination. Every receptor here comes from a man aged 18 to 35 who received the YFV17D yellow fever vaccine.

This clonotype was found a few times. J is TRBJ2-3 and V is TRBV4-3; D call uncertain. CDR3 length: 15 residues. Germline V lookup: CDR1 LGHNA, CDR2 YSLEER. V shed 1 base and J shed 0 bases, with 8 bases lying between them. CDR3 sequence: CASSQGESSTDTQYF. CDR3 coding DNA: TGCGCCAGCAGCCAAGGAGAGTCTAGCACAGATACGCAGTATTTT.

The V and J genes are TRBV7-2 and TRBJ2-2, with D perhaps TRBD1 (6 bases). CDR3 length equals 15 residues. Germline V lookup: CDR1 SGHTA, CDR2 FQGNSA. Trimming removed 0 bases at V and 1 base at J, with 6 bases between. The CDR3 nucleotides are TGTGCCAGCAGCTTAGCCAGGGGGAACACCGGGGAGCTGTTTTTT. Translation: CASSLARGNTGELFF.

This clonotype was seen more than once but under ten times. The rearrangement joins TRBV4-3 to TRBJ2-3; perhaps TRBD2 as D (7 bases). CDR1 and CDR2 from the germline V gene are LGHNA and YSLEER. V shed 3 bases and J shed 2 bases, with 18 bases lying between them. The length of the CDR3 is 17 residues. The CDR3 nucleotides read TGCGCCAGCAGCCACCTGCCAAGAGGGGGGGACACAGATACGCAGTATTTT. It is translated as CASSHLPRGGDTDTQYF.

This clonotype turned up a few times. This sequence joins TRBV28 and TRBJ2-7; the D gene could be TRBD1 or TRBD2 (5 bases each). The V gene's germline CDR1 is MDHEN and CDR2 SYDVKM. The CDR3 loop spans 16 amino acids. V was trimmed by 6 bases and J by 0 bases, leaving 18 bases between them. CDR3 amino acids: CASSSPGTRTSYEQYF. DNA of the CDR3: TGTGCCAGCAGCTCTCCCGGGACCCGGACCTCCTACGAGCAGTACTTC.

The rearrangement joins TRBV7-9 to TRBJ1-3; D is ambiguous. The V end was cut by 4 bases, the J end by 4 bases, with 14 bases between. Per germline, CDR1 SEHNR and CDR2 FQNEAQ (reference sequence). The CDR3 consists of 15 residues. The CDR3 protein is CASSSSWGRGNTIYF. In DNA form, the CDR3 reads TGTGCCAGCAGCTCGTCGTGGGGTAGAGGAAACACCATATATTTT.

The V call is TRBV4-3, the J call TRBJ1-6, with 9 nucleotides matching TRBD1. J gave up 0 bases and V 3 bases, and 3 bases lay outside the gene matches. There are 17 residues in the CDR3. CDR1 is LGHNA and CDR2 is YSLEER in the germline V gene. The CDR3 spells CASSQRTGDSYNSPLHF. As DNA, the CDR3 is TGCGCCAGCAGCCAGCGGACAGGGGACTCCTATAATTCACCCCTCCACTTT.

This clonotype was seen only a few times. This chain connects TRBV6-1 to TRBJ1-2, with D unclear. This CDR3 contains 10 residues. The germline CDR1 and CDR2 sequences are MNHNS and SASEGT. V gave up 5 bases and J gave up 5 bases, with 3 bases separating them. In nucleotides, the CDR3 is TGTGCCAGCAGTCTTTATGGCTACACCTTC. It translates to CASSLYGYTF.

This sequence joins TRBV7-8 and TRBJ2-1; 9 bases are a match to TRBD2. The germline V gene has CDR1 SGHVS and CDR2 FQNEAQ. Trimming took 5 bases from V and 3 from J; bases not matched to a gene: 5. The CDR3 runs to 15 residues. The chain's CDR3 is CASSVGLASYNEQFF. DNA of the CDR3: TGTGCCAGCAGCGTAGGACTAGCGAGCTACAATGAGCAGTTCTTC.

CDR3 nucleotide sequence: TGTGCCAGCAGCTTAGTTGGGGGTCCTTTTAACTATGGCTACACCTTC. This codes for CASSLVGGPFNYGYTF. The J gene is TRBJ1-2, the V gene TRBV7-2; D might be TRBD1 (5 bases). The CDR3 is 16 residues long. CDR1 and CDR2 from the germline V gene are SGHTA and FQGNSA. V was trimmed by 1 base and J by 1 base, leaving 13 bases between them.

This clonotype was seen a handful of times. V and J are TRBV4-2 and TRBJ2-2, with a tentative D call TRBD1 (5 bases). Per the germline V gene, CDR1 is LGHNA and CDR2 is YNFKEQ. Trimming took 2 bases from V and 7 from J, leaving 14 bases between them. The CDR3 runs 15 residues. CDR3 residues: CASSQTPGSYGELFF. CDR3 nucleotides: TGTGCCAGCAGCCAAACCCCAGGGTCCTACGGGGAGCTGTTTTTT.

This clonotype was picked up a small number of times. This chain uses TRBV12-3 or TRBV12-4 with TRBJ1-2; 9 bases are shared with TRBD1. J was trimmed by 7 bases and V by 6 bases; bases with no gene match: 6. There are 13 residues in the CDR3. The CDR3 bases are TGTGCCAGCAGGGGGACAGGGCTACGTGGCTACACCTTC. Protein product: CASRGTGLRGYTF.

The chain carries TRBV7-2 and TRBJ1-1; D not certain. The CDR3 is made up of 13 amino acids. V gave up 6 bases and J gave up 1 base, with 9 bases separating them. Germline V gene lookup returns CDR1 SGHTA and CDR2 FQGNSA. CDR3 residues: CASSGRANTEAFF. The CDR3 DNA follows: TGTGCCAGCAGTGGGAGGGCGAACACTGAAGCTTTCTTT.

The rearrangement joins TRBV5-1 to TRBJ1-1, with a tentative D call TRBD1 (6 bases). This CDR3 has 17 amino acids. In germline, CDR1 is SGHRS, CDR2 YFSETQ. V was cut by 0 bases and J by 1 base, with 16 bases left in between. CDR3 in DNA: TGCGCCAGCAGCTTGGCCAGTACCGGGACACCGAACACTGAAGCTTTCTTT. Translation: CASSLASTGTPNTEAFF.

The CDR3 nucleotides read TGTGCCACCATGTCTGGGTTCGGCGGGGAGCTGTTTTTT. The encoded protein is CATMSGFGGELFF. The chain recombines TRBV6-5 with TRBJ2-2, with D uncertain. This CDR3 has 13 amino acids. Germline CDR1 reads MNHEY; CDR2 reads SVGAGI. The V end was cut by 10 bases, the J end by 7 bases, with 16 bases between.

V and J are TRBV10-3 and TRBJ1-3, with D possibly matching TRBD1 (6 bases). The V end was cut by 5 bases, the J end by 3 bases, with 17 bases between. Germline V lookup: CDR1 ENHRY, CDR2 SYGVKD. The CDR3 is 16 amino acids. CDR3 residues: CAISPGLQGHGNTIYF. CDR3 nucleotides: TGTGCCATCAGTCCCGGACTACAGGGTCATGGAAACACCATATATTTT.

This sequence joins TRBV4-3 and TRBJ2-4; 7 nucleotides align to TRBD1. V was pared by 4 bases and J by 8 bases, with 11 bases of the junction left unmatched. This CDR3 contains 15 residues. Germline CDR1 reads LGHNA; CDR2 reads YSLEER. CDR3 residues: CASSPTGTVYDIQYF. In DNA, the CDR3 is TGCGCCAGCAGCCCAACAGGGACAGTTTACGACATTCAGTACTTC.

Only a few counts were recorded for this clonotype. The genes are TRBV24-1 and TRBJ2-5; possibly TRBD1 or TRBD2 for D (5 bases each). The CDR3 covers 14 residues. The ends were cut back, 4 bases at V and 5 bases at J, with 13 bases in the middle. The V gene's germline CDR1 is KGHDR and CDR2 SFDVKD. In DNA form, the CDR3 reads TGTGCCACCAGTGAGTTGGGACCGGTGGAGACCCAGTACTTC. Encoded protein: CATSELGPVETQYF.

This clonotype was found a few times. The CDR3 bases are TGTGCCAGCAGTTACTCCGGCGTCGCCCTCTCCTACAATGAGCAGTTCTTC. Its protein is CASSYSGVALSYNEQFF. V is TRBV6-5 and J is TRBJ2-1; D unclear. CDR1 and CDR2 from the germline V gene are MNHEY and SVGAGI. Trimming left V 0 bases short and J 0 bases short, with 12 bases between. This CDR3 spans 17 amino acids.

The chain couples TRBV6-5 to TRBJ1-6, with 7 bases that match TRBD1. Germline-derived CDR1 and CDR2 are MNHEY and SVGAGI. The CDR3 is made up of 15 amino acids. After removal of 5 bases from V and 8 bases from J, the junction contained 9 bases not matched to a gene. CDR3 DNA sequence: TGTGCCAGCAGTACAGGGGTTTTTGGATATTCACCCCTCCACTTT. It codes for CASSTGVFGYSPLHF.

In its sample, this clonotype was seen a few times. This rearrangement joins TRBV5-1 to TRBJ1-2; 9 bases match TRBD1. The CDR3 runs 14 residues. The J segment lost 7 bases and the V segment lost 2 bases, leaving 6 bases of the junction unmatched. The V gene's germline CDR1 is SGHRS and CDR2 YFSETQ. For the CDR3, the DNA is TGCGCCAGCAGCTTTCGGACAGGGGAAGGTGGCTACACCTTC. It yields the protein CASSFRTGEGGYTF.

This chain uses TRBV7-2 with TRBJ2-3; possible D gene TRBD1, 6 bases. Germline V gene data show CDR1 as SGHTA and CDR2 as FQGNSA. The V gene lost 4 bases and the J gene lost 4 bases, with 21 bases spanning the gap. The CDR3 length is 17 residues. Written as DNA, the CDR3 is TGTGCCAGCAGCTCCCGGACAGCTAGGGCTTCCGCAGATACGCAGTATTTT. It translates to CASSSRTARASADTQYF.

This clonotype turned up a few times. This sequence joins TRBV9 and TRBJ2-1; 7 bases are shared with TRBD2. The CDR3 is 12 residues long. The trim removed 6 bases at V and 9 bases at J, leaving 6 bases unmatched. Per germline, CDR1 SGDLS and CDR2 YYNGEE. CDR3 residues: CASTPGGGEQFF. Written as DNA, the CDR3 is TGTGCCAGCACCCCGGGAGGTGGTGAGCAGTTCTTC.

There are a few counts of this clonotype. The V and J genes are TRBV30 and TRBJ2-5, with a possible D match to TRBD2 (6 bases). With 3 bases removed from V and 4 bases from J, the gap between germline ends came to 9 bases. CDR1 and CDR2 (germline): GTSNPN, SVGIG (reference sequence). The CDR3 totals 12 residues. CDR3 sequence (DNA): TGTGCCTGGAGACGGGGGTTAGAGACCCAGTACTTC. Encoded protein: CAWRRGLETQYF.

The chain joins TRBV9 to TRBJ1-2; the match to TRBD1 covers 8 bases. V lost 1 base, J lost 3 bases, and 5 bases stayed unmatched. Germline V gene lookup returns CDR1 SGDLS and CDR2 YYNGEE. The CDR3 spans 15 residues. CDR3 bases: TGTGCCAGCAGCGTAACCTCGGGACAGGACTATGGCTACACCTTC. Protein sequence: CASSVTSGQDYGYTF.

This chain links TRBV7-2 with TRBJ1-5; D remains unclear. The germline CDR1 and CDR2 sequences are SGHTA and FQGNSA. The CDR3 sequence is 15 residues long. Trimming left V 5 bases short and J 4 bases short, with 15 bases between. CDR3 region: CASSPDDGGNQPQHF. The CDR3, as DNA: TGTGCCAGCAGCCCTGATGATGGAGGAAATCAGCCCCAGCATTTT. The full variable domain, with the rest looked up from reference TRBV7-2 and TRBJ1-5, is GAGVSQSPSNKVTEKGKDVELRCDPISGHTALYWYRQSLGQGLEFLIYFQGNSAPDKSGLPSDRFSAERTGGSVSTLTIQRTQQEDSAVYLCASSPDDGGNQPQHFGDGTRLSIL.

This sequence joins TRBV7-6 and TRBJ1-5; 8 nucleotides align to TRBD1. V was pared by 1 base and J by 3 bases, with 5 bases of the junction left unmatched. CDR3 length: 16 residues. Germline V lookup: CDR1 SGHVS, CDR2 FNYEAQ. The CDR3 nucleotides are TGTGCCAGCAGCTTAGTCCCGGACAGGGACAATCAGCCCCAGCATTTT. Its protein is CASSLVPDRDNQPQHF.

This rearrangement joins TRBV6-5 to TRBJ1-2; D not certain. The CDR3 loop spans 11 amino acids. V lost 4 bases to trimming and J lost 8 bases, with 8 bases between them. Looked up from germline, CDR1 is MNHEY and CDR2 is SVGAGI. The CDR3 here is CASSSALGYTF. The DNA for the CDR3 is TGTGCCAGCAGTTCCGCCCTGGGCTACACCTTC.